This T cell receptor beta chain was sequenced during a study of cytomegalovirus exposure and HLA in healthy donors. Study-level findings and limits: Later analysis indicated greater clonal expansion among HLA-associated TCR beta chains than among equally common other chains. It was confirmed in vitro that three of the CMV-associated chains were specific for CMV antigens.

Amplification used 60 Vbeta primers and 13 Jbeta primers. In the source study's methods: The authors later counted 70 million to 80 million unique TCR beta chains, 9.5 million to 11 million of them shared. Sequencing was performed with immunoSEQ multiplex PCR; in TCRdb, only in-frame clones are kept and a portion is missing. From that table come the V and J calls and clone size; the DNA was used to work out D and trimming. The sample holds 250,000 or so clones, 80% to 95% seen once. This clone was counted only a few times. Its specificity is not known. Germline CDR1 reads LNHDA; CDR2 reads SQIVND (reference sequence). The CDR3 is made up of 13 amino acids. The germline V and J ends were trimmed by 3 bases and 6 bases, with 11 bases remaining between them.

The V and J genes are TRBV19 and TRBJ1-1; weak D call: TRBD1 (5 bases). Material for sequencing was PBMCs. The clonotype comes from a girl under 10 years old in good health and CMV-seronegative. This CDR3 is CASSIGGVAEAFF. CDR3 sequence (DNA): TGTGCCAGTAGTATTGGGGGGGTAGCTGAAGCTTTCTTT.